This TCR beta chain originates from a study of regulatory T cells in long-lasting Graves disease. Whole-study context: Persistence in Graves' disease denoted antithyroid drug use beyond 5 years alongside positive TSH receptor antibodies. Study results and limitations: Among persistent patients, a larger number of public clonotypes were shared (around 3,000) than among newly diagnosed patients (about 1,000). Among samples with persistent disease, TRBV28, TRBJ1-2 and TRBJ2-5 were favored.

Time point defined: persistent/refractory GD, antithyroid drugs over 5 years with positive TRAb. RNA extracted from PBMCs served as the sequencing template. An endocrinology department in Xi'an, China, supplied the patients. Researchers made TCR beta libraries by using iRepertoire HTBI primers and running Arm-PCR on CDR3 regions. TCRdb reprocessed the multiplex PCR reads via MiXCR and lists one record per CDR3 protein. The sample records 400,000 or so distinct CDR3 sequences, roughly a quarter being singletons. Worth noting for this clonotype: Its specificity is not known.

Trimming removed 7 bases at V and 5 bases at J, with 11 bases between. Germline CDR1 DFQATT, CDR2 SNEGSKA (reference sequence). This CDR3 has 12 amino acids. Specimen: peripheral blood mononuclear cells (PBMCs), collected when the disease was refractory, from a patient treated with antithyroid drugs. This chain joins TRBV20-1 and TRBJ2-2, with D hard to call. The receptor's source is a female donor with Graves disease. For the CDR3, the DNA is TGCAGTGTCGGAGTATGGACCGGGGAGCTGTTTTTT. Amino acids: CSVGVWTGELFF.